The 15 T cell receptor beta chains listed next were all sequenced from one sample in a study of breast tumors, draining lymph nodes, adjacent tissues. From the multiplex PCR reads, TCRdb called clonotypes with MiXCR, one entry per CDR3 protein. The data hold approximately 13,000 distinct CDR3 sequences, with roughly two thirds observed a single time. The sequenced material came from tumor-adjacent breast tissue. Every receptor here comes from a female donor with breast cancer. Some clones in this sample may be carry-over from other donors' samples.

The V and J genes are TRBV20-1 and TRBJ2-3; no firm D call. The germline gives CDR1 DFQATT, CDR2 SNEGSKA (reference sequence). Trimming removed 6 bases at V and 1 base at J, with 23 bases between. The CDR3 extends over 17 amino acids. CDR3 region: CSAWINHMGGRTDTQYF. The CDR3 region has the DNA TGCAGTGCGTGGATTAACCACATGGGCGGCCGCACAGATACGCAGTATTTT.

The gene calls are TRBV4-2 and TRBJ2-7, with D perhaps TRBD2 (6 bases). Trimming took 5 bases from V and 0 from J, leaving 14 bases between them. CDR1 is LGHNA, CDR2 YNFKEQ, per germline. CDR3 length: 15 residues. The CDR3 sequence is CASSFQHGSSYEQYF. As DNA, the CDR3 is TGTGCCAGCAGCTTCCAACACGGGAGCTCCTACGAGCAGTACTTC.

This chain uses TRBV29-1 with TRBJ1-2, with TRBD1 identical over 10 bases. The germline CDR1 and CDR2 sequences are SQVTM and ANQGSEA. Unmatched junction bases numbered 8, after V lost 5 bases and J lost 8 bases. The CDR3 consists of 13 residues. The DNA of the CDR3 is TGCAGCGTTTCAGGGACAGGGGTACTGGGCTACACCTTC. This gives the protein CSVSGTGVLGYTF.

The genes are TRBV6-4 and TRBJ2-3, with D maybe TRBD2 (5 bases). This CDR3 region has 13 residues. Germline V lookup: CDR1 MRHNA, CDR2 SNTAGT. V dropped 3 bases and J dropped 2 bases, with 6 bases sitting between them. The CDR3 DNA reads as TGTGCCAGCAGTGAAGCGGCCACAGATACGCAGTATTTT. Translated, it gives CASSEAATDTQYF.

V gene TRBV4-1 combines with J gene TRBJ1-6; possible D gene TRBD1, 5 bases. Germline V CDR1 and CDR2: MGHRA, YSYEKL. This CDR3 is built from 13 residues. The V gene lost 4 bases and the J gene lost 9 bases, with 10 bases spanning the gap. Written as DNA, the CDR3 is TGCGCCAGCAGCCCAGGGCCGGTTTCACCCCTCCACTTT. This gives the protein CASSPGPVSPLHF.

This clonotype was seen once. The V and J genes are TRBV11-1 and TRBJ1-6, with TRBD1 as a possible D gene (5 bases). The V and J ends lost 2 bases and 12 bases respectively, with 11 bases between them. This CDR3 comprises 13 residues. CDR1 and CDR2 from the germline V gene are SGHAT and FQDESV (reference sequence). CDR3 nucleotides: TGTGCCAGCAGCTTATCAGGGTCGGGACCCCTCCACTTT. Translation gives CASSLSGSGPLHF.

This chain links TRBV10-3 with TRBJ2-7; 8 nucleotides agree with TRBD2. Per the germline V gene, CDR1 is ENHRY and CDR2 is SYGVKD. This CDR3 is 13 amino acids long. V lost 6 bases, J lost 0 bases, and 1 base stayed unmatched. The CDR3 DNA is TGTGCCATCAGGGGGACTAGCTCCTACGAGCAGTACTTC. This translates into CAIRGTSSYEQYF.

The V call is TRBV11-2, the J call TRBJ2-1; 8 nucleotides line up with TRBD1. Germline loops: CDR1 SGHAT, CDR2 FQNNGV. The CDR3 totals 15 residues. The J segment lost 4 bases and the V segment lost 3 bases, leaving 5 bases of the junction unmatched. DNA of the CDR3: TGTGCCAGCAGCTTCCGACAGGGGCCTTACAATGAGCAGTTCTTC. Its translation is CASSFRQGPYNEQFF.

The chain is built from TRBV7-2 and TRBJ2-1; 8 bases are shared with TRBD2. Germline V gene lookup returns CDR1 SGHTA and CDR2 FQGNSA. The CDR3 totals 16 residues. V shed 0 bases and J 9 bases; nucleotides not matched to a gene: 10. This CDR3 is CASSLASGRGSGEQFF. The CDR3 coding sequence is TGTGCCAGCAGCTTAGCGAGCGGGAGAGGTAGTGGTGAGCAGTTCTTC.

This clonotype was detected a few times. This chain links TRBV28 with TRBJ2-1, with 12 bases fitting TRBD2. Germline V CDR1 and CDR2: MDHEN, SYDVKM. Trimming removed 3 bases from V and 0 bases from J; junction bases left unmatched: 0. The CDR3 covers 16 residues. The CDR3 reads CASSLTSGSSYNEQFF. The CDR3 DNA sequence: TGTGCCAGCAGTTTGACTAGCGGGAGCTCCTACAATGAGCAGTTCTTC.

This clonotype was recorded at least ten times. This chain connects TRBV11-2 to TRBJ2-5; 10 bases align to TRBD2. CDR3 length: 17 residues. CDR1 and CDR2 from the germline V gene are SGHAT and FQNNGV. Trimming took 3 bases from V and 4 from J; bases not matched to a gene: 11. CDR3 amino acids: CASSFSGRASGRETQYF. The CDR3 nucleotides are TGTGCCAGCAGCTTTTCCGGGAGGGCTAGCGGGAGAGAGACCCAGTACTTC.

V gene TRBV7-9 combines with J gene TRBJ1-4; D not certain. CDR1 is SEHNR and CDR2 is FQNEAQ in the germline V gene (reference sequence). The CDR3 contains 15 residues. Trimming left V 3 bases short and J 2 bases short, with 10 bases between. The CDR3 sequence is CASSLDGGTNEKLFF. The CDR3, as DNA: TGTGCCAGCAGCTTGGACGGTGGTACTAATGAAAAACTGTTTTTT.

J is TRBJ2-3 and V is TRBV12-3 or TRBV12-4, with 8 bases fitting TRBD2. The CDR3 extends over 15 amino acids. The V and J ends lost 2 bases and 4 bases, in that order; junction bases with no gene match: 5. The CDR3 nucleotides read TGTGCCAGCAGTTTAAGCGGGAGTAGAGCAGATACGCAGTATTTT. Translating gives CASSLSGSRADTQYF.

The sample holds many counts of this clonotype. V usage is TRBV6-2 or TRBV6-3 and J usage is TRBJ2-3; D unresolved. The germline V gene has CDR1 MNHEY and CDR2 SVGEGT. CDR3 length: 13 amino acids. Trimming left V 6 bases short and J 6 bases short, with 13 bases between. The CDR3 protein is CASSSSNWDTQYF. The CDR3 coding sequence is TGTGCCAGCAGCTCCAGTAATTGGGATACGCAGTATTTT.

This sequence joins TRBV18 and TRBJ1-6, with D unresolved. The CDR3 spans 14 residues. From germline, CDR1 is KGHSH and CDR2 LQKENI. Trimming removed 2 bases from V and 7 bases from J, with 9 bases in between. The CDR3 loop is CASSPTSANSPLHF. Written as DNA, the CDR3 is TGTGCCAGCTCACCAACCTCTGCAAATTCACCCCTCCACTTT.